This record looks at one T cell receptor beta chain sequence and its context. This record comes from a study of blood T cell repertoires in COVID-19. On the study more broadly: COVID-19 samples collected from the United States, Italy and Spain covered acute and convalescent phases. Sample material is recorded as cDNA or gDNA derived from T cells, B-cell-depleted T cells, or PBMCs.

As originally analysed: The authors estimated nucleated cell counts from reference gene primer amplification. The repertoire was sequenced with immunoSEQ multiplex PCR; TCRdb's copy has only in-frame clones and lacks some. V, J and clone size are taken as reported in that table, and D and trimming were inferred from the DNA itself. This table holds approximately 36,000 clones, 87% found once. This sequence was found in a man in his 60s with acute or convalescent COVID-19. Sequencing input: peripheral blood.

CDR3 bases: TGTGCCAGCTCCCAAAGAACAGGGGGGCTGAACACTGAAGCTTTCTTT. Its protein is CASSQRTGGLNTEAFF. This chain uses TRBV18 with TRBJ1-1, with TRBD1 matching over 8 bases. Germline V gives CDR1 KGHSH, CDR2 LQKENI. This CDR3 has 16 residues. V was pared by 6 bases and J by 0 bases, with 9 bases of the junction left unmatched.